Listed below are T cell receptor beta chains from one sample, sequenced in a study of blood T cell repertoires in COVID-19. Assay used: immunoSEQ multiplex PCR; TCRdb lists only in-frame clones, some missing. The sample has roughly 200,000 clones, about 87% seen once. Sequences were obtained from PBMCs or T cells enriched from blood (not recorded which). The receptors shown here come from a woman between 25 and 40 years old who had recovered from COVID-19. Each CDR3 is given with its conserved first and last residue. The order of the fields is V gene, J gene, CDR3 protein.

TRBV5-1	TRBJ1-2	CASSRDFNNYGYTF
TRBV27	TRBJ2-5	CASSLQINQETQYF
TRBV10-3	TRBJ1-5	CAISDPDRAGQPQHF
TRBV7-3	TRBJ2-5	CASSEGTGTAEETQYF
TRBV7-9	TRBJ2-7	CASSLLGADHEQYF
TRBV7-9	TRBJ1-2	CASSLPEEEYLANYGYTF
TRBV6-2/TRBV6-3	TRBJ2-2	CASSSSFLGELFF
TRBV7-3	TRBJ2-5	CASSLGGAVETQYF
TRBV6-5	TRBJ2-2	CASSSGAGELFF
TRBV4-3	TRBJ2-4	CASSQAVRDSTPRNIQYF
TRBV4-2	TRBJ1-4	CASSPQGPGQGNEKLFF
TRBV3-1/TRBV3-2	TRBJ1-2	CASSQDLGTGIYGYTF
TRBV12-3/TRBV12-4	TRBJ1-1	CASRHVMATEAFF
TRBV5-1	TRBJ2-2	CASSSGRTGGRTGELFF
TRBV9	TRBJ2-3	CASSVVGRDRDTQYF
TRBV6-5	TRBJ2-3	CASSKSGFTDTQYF
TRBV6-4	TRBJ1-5	CASSDGTEDQPQHF
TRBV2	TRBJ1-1	CASGRLLHPNEAFF
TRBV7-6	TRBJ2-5	CASSAPMRASGFQETQYF
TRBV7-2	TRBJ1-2	CASSSGWTGGYGYTF
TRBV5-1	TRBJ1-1	CASSLASTEAFF
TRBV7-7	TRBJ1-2	CASNTTGLANYGYTF
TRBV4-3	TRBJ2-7	CASSQGSTGVGYEQYF
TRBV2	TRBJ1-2	CASSEDRHGGGGYTF
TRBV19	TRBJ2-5	CASSKGLAKGETQYF
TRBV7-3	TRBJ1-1	CASSLAGDTEAFF
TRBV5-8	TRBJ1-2	CASSPGQGGGYGYTF
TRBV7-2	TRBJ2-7	CASSLGAYSSYEQYF
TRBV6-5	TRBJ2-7	CASTPGYRIYEQYF
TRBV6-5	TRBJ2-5	CASSALAGQQETQYF
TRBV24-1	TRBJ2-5	CATSDSGALAETQYF
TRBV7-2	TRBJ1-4	CASSLGTGDVNLGKLFF
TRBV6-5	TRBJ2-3	CASKGTGSNTQYF
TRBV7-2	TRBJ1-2	CASSLGQGGFGGPYGYTF
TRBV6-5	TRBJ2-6	CASSTGSTGANVLTF
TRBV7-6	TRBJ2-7	CASSSTGTGGNKVNF
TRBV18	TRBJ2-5	CASSPTTSSEQTQYF
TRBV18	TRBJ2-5	CASSGQAGTQETQYF
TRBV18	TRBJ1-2	CASSPAGALNYGYTF
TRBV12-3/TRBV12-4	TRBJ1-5	CASSLLSQPQHF
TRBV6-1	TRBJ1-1	CASSGAGGYTEAFF
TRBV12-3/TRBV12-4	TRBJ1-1	CASRTGVNTEAFF